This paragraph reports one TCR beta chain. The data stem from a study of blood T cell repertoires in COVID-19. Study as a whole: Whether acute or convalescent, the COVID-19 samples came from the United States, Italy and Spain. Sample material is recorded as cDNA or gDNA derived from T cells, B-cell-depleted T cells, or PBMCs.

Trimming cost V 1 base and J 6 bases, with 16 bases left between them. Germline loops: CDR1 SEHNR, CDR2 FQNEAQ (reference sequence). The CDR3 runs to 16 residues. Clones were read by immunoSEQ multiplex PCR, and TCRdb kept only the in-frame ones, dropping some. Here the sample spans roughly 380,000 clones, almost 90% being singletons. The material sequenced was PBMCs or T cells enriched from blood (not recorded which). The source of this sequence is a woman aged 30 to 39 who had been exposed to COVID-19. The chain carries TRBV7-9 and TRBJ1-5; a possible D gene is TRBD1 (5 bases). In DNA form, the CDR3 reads TGTGCCAGCAGCTTAGTGGGTGGGCAGGGTAGTCAGCCCCAGCATTTT. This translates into CASSLVGGQGSQPQHF.